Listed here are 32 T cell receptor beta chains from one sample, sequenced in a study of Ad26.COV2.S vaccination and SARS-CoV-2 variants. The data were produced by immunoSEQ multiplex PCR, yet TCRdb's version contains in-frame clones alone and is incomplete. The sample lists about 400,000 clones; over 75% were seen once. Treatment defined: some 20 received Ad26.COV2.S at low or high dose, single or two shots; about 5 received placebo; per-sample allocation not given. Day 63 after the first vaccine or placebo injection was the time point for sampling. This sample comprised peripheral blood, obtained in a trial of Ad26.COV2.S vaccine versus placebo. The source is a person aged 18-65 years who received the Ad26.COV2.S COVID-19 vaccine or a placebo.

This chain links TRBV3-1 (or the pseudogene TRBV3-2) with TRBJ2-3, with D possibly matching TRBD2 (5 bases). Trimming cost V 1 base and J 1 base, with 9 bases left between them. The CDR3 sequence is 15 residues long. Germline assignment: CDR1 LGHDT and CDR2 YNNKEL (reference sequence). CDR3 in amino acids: CASSQVPSRTDTQYF. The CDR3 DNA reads TGTGCCAGCAGCCAAGTACCTAGCCGCACAGATACGCAGTATTTT.

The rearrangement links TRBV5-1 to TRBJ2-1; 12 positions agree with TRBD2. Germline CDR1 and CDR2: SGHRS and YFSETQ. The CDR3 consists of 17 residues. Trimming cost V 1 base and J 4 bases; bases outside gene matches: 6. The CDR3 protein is CASSLQLAGGWYNEQFF. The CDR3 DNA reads TGCGCCAGCAGCTTGCAACTAGCGGGAGGTTGGTACAATGAGCAGTTCTTC.

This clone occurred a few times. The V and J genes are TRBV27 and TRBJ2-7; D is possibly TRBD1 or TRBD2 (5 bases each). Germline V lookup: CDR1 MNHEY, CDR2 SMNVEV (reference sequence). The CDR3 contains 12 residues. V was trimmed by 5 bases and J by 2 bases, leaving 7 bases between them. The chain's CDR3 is CASSGGPYEQYF. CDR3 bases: TGTGCCAGCAGTGGGGGACCCTACGAGCAGTACTTC.

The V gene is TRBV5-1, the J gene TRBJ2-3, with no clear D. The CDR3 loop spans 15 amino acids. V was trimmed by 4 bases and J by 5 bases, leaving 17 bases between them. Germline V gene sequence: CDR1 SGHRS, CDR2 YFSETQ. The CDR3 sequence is CASSIPPPGVDTQYF. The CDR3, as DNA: TGCGCCAGCAGCATTCCTCCTCCTGGGGTAGATACGCAGTATTTT.

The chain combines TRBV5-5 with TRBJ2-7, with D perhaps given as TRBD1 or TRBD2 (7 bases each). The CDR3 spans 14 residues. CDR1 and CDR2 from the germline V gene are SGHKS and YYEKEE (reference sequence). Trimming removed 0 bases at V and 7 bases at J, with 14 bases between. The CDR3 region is CASSLAGGGPEQYF. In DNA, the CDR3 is TGTGCCAGCAGCTTGGCAGGGGGAGGGCCGGAGCAGTACTTC. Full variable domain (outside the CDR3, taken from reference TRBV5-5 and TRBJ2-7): DAGVTQSPTHLIKTRGQQVTLRCSPISGHKSVSWYQQVLGQGPQFIFQYYEKEERGRGNFPDRFSARQFPNYSSELNVNALLLGDSALYLCASSLAGGGPEQYFGPGTRLTVT.

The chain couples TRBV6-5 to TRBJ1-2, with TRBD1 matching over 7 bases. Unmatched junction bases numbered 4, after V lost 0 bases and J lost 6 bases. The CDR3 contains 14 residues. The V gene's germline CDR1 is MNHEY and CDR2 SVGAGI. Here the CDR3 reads CASSYSSRGDGYTF. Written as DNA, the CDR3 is TGTGCCAGCAGTTACTCGTCCAGGGGGGATGGCTACACCTTC.

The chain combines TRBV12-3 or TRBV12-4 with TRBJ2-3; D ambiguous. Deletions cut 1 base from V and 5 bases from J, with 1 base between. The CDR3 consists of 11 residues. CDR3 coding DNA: TGTGCCAGCAGTTTAGTAGATACGCAGTATTTT. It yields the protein CASSLVDTQYF.

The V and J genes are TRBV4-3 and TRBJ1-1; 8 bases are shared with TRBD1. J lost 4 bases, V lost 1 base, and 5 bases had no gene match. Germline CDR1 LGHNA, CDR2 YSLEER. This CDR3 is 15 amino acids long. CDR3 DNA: TGCGCCAGCAGCCAAGTCCCCACAGGGGGCACTGAAGCTTTCTTT. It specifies CASSQVPTGGTEAFF.

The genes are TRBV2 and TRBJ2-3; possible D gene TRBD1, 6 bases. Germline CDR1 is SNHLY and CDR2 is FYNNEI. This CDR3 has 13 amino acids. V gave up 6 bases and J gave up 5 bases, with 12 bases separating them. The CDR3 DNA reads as TGTGCCAGCAGCGTAACAGGGTTAGATACGCAGTATTTT. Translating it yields CASSVTGLDTQYF.

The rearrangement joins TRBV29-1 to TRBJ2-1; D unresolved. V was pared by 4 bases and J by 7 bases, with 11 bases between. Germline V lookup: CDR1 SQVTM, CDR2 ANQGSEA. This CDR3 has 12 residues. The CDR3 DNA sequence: TGCAGCGTTGGGGTTATGGTAAATGAGCAGTTCTTC. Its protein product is CSVGVMVNEQFF.

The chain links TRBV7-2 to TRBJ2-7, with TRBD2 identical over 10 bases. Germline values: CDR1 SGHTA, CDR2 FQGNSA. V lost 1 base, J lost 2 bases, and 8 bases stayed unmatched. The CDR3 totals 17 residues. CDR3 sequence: CASSLEAALAGAYEQYF. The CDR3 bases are TGTGCCAGCAGCTTAGAGGCCGCGCTAGCGGGAGCCTACGAGCAGTACTTC.

The CDR3 DNA is TGTGCCAGCTCCATTAAGGGCCCGGCAGGGAACACTGAAGCTTTCTTT. Translation: CASSIKGPAGNTEAFF. This sequence joins TRBV18 and TRBJ1-1; no clear D. This CDR3 region has 16 residues. Germline loops: CDR1 KGHSH, CDR2 LQKENI. V was shortened by 6 bases and J by 1 base, with 18 bases between the two germline ends.

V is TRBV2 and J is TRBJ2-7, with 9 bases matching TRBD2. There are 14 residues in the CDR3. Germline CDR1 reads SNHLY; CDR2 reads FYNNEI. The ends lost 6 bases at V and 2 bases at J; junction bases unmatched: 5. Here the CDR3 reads CASRAGLAPYEQYF. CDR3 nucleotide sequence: TGTGCCAGCAGGGCCGGACTAGCGCCCTACGAGCAGTACTTC.

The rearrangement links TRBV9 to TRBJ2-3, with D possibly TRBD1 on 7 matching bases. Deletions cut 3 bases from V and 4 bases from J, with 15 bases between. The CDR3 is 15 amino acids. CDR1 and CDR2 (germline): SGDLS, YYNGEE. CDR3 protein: CASSETGSGADTQYF. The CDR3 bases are TGTGCCAGCAGCGAGACAGGGTCGGGGGCAGATACGCAGTATTTT.

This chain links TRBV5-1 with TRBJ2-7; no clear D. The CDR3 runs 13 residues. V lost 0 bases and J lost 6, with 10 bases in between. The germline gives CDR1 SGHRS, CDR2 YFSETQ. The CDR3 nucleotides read TGCGCCAGCAGCTTGGACGCGCCGGCCGAGCAGTACTTC. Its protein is CASSLDAPAEQYF.

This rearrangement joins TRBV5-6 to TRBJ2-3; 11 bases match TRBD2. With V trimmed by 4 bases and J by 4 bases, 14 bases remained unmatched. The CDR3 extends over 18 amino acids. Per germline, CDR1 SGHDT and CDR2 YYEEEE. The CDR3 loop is CASSPVGTSGGNADTQYF. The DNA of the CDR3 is TGTGCCAGCAGCCCCGTTGGGACTAGCGGAGGAAATGCAGATACGCAGTATTTT.

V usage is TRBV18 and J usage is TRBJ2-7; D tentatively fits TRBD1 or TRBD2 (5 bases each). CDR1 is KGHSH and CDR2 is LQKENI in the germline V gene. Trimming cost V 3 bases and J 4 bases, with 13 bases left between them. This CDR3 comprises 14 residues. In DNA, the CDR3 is TGTGCCAGCTCACCGGGAAGTGAGGGGTACGAGCAGTACTTC. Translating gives CASSPGSEGYEQYF.

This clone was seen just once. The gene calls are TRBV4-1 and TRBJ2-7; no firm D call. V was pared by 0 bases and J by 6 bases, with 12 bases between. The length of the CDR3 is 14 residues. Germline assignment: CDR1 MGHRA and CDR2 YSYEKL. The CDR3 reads CASSQDSYQLEQYF. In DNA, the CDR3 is TGCGCCAGCAGCCAAGATTCCTACCAGCTCGAGCAGTACTTC.

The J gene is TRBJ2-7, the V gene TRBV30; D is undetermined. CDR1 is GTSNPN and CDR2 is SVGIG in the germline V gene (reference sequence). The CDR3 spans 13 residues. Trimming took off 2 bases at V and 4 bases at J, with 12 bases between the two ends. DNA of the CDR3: TGTGCCTGGAGTCGCGGATCAGAGTACGAGCAGTACTTC. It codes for CAWSRGSEYEQYF.

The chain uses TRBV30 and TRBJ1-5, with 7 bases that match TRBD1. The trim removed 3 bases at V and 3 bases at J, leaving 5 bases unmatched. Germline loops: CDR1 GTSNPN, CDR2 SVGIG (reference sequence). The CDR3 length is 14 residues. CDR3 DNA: TGTGCCTGGAGCCCCGGACAGGTCAATCAGCCCCAGCATTTT. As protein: CAWSPGQVNQPQHF.

Written as DNA, the CDR3 is TGTGCCACCAGCAGAGAAACGGGGTATGGCTACACCTTC. It translates to CATSRETGYGYTF. V is TRBV15 and J is TRBJ1-2; D is unresolved. The CDR3 loop spans 13 amino acids. CDR1 LNHNV and CDR2 YYDKDF come from the germline V gene (reference sequence). V was trimmed by 0 bases and J by 5 bases, leaving 7 bases between them. Drawing the rest from reference TRBV15 and TRBJ1-2, the complete variable domain is DAMVIQNPRYQVTQFGKPVTLSCSQTLNHNVMYWYQQKSSQAPKLLFHYYDKDFNNEADTPDNFQSRRPNTSFCFLDIRSPGLGDTAMYLCATSRETGYGYTFGSGTRLTVV.

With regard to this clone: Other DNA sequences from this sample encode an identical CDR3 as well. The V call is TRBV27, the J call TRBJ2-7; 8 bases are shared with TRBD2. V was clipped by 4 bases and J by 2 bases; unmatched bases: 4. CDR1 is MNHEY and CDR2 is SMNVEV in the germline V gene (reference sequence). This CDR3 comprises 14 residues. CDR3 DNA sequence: TGTGCCAGCAGTTCCTTAGCGGGGACCTACGAGCAGTACTTC. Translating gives CASSSLAGTYEQYF.

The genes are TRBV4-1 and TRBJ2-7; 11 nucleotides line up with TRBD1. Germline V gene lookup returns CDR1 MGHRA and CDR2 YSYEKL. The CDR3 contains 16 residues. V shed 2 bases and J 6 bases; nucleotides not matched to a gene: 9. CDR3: CASSQYAGTGGPEQYF. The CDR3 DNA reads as TGCGCCAGCAGCCAATACGCCGGGACAGGGGGACCCGAGCAGTACTTC.

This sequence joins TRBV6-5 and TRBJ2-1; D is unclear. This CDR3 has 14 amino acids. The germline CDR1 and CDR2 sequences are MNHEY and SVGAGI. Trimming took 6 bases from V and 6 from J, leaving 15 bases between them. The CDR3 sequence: CASSPRTGGNEQFF. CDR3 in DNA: TGTGCCAGCAGCCCCCGGACGGGTGGCAATGAGCAGTTCTTC.

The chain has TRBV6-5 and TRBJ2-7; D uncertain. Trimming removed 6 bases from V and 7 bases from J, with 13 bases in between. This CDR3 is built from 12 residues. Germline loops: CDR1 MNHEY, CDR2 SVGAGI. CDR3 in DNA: TGTGCCAGCAGCGACGCAAGGATAGAGCAGTACTTC. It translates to CASSDARIEQYF.

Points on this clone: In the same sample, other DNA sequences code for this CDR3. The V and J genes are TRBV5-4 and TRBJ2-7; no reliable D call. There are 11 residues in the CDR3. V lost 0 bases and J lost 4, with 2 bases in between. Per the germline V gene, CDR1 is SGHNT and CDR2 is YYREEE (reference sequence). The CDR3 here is CASSLGYEQYF. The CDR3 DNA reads TGTGCCAGCAGCTTGGGTTACGAGCAGTACTTC. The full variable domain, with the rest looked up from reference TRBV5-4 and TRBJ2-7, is ETGVTQSPTHLIKTRGQQVTLRCSSQSGHNTVSWYQQALGQGPQFIFQYYREEENGRGNFPPRFSGLQFPNYSSELNVNALELDDSALYLCASSLGYEQYFGPGTRLTVT.

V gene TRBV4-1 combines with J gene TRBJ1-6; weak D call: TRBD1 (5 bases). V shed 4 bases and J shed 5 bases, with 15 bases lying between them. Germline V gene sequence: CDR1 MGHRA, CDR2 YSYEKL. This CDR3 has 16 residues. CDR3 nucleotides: TGCGCCAGCAGCCTAAACCCGGGACTGAATAATTCACCCCTCCACTTT. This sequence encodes CASSLNPGLNNSPLHF.

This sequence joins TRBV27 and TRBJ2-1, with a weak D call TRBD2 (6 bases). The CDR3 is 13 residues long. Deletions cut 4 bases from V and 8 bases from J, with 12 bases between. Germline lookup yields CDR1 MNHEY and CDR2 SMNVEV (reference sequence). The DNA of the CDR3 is TGTGCCAGCAGTTCTGGGTCGGGAGATGAGCAGTTCTTC. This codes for CASSSGSGDEQFF.

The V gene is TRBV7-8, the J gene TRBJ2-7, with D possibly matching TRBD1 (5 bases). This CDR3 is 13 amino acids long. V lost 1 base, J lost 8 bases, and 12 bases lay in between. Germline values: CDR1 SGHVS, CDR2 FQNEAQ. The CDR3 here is CASSLDRGEKQYF. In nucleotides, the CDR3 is TGTGCCAGCAGCTTAGATAGGGGTGAGAAGCAGTACTTC.

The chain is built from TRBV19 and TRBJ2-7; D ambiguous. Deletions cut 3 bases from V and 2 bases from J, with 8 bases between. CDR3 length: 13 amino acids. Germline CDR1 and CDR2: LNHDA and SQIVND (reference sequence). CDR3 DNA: TGTGCCAGTAGTATCGGTGAAGCCTACGAGCAGTACTTC. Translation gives CASSIGEAYEQYF.

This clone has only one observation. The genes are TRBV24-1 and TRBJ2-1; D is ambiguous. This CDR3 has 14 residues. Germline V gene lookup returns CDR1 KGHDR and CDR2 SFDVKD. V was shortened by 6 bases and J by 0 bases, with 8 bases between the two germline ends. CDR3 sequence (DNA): TGTGCCACCAGTTCTGCGGACTCCTACAATGAGCAGTTCTTC. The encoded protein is CATSSADSYNEQFF.

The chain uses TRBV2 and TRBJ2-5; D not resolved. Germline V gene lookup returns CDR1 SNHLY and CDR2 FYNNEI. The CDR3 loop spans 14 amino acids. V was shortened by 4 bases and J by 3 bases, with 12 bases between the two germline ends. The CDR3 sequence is CASSGPGSKETQYF. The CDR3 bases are TGTGCCAGCAGTGGACCCGGGTCTAAAGAGACCCAGTACTTC.